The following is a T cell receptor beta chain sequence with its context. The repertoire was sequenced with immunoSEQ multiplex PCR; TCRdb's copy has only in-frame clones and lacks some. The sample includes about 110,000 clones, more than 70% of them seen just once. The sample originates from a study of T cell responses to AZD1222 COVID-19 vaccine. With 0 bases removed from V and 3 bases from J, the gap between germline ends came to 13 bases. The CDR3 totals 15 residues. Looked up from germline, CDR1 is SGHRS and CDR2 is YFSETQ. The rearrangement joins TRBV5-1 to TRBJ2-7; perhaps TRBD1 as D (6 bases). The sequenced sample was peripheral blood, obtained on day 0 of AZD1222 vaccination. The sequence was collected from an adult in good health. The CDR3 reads CASSLVQGEFYEQYF. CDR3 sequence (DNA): TGCGCCAGCAGCTTGGTACAGGGTGAATTCTACGAGCAGTACTTC. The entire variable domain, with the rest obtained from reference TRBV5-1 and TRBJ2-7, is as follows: KAGVTQTPRYLIKTRGQQVTLSCSPISGHRSVSWYQQTPGQGLQFLFEYFSETQRNKGNFPGRFSGRQFSNSRSEMNVSTLELGDSALYLCASSLVQGEFYEQYFGPGTRLTVT.